The subject of this entry is one TCR beta chain. The V and J ends lost 2 bases and 5 bases, in that order; junction bases with no gene match: 8. The CDR3 spans 15 residues. Germline CDR1 and CDR2: MNHEY and SVGEGT. The repertoire was sequenced with immunoSEQ multiplex PCR; TCRdb's copy has only in-frame clones and lacks some. This sample carries roughly 76,000 clones, 87% of them seen once, and the ten largest clones take 29%. This sample was taken from a study of blood T cell repertoires in COVID-19. Sequenced input: peripheral blood. This sequence joins TRBV6-2 or TRBV6-3 and TRBJ2-5; 7 bases are shared with TRBD2. The source of this sequence is a woman of 80 years or more with active or convalescent COVID-19. The CDR3: CASSYHEQGGETQYF. CDR3 nucleotide sequence: TGTGCCAGCAGTTACCACGAGCAGGGAGGGGAGACCCAGTACTTC.